This T cell receptor beta chain was documented in a study of cytomegalovirus exposure and HLA in healthy donors. Primers included in the PCR were 60 Vbeta and 13 Jbeta primers. Produced via immunoSEQ multiplex PCR; TCRdb's table is partial and in-frame only. This table has fewer than 250,000 clones, roughly 80% appearing once. Study-level findings and limits: When analyzed later, a missense DCLRE1C variant was found to be linked to TCR beta V- and J-gene trimming. An observed cluster of highly shared sequence variants was recorded as a likely sequencing artifact. Later work found that TCR association rates differed between HLA loci; DRB1 had the most and HLA-C the fewest.

Donors had nominal health at sampling but likely had unrecorded immune exposures. There are a few counts of this clone. The antigen is unknown. This clonotype originated in a man between 25 and 39 years old in good health and CMV-seronegative. Sequenced sample: PBMCs.

CDR3 loop: CASSLGGGSTDTQYF. The CDR3 DNA is TGTGCCAGCAGCTTGGGGGGGGGAAGCACAGATACGCAGTATTTT. The V gene is TRBV5-4, the J gene TRBJ2-3; 7 bases line up with TRBD2. With V trimmed by 0 bases and J by 0 bases, 1 base remained unmatched. Germline CDR1 is SGHNT and CDR2 is YYREEE (reference sequence). The CDR3 is 15 amino acids.